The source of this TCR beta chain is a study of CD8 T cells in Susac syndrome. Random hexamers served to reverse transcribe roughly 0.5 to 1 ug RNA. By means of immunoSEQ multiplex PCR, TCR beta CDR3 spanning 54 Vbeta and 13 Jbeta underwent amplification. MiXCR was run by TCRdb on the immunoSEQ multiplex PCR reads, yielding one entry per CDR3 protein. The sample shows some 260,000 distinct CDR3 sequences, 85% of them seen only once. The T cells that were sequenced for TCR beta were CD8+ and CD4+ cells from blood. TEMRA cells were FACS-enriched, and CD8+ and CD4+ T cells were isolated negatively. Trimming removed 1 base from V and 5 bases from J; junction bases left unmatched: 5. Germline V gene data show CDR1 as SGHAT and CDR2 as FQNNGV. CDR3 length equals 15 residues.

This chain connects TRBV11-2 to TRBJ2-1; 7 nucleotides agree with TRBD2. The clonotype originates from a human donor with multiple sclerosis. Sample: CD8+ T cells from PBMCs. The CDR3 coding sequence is TGTGCCAGCAGCTTAGCTAGGACTAGACACAATGAGCAGTTCTTC. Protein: CASSLARTRHNEQFF.